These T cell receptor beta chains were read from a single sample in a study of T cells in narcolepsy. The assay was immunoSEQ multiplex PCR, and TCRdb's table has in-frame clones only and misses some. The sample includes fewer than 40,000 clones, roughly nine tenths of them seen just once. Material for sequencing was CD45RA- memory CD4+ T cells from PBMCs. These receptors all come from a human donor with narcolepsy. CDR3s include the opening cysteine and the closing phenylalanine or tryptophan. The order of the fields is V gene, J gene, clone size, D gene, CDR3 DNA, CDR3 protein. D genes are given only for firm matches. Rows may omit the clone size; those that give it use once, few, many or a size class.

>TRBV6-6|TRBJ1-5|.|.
TGTGCCAGCAACCCCGCACAGACTAGCAATCAGCCCCAGCATTTT
CASNPAQTSNQPQHF
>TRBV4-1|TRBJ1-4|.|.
TGCGCCAGCAGCCAAGGCCAACAGGGAGCGGGTGAAAAACTGTTTTTT
CASSQGQQGAGEKLFF
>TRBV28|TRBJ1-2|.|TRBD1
TGTGCCAGCAGTCTCCAGGGGGATGATGACTACACCTTC
CASSLQGDDDYTF
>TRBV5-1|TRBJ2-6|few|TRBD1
TGCGCCAGCAGCCATCGGACAGGGGACGGGGCCAACGTCCTGACTTTC
CASSHRTGDGANVLTF
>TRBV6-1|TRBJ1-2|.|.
TGTGCCAGCAGGACATCCGGAAGTGGCGGCTACACCTTC
CASRTSGSGGYTF
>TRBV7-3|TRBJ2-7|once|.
TGTGCCAGCAGCTTAAGAGGCAGTACGTTAGACGAGCAGTACTTC
CASSLRGSTLDEQYF
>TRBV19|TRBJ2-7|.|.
TGTGCCAGTAGTTTGGGCAGGGTATCGGGTGAGCAGTACTTC
CASSLGRVSGEQYF
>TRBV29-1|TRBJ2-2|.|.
TGCAGCGTGGCGAGCGGAAGCGCCGGGGAGCTGTTTTTT
CSVASGSAGELFF
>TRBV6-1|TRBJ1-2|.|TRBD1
TGTGCCAGCAGTGAGTCCCAGGGGGTCGGTGGCTACACCTTC
CASSESQGVGGYTF
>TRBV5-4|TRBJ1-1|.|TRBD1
TGTGCCAGCAGCCAGGGACAGTTGAACACTGAAGCTTTCTTT
CASSQGQLNTEAFF
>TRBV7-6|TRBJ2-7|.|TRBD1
TGTGCCAGCAGCCACCCGGGACAGGGGCCTCTGCAGTACTTC
CASSHPGQGPLQYF
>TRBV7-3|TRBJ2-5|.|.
TGTGCCAGCAGCCCGGGCGGGTCAGGGCCCCAAGAGACCCAGTACTTC
CASSPGGSGPQETQYF
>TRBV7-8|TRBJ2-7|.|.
TGTGCCAGCAGCTTAGCGGGGGGGCAGATCTCCTACGAGCAGTACTTC
CASSLAGGQISYEQYF
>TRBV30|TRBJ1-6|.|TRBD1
TGTGCCTGGCAAACCCCGGGACAGTCAAATTCACCCCTCCACTTT
CAWQTPGQSNSPLHF
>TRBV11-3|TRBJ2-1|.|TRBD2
TGTGCCAGCAGCTTAGCCTCAGCGGGGGGATCGGATGAGCAGTTCTTC
CASSLASAGGSDEQFF